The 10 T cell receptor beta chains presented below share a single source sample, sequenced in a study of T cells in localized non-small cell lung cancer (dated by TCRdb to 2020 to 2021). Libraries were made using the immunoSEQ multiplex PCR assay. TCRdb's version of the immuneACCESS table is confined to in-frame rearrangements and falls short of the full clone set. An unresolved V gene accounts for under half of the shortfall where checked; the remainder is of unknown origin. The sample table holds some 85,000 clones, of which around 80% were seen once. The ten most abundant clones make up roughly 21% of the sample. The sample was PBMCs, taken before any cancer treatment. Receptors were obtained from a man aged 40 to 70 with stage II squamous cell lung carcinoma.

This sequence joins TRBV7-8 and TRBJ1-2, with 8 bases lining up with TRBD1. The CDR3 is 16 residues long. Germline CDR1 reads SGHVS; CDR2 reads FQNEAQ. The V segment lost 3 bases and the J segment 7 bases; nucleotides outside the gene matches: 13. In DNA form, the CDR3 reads TGTGCCAGCAGCTTGGCACCGACAGGGGTCGGTCTTGGCTACACCTTC. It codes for CASSLAPTGVGLGYTF.

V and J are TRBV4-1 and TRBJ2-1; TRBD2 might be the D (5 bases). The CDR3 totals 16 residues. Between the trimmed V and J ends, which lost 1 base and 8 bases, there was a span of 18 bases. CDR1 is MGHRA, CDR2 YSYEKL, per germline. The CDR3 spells CASSQVSLEGLDEQFF. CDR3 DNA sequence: TGCGCCAGCAGCCAAGTGAGTCTTGAGGGCCTCGATGAGCAGTTCTTC.

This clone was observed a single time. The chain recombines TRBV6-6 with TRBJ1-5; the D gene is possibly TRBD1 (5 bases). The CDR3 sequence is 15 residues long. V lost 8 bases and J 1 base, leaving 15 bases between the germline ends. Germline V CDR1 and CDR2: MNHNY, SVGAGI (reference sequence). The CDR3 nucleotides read TGTGCCAGCCGCTCGAATCGGGGGAGCAATCAGCCCCAGCATTTT. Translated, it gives CASRSNRGSNQPQHF.

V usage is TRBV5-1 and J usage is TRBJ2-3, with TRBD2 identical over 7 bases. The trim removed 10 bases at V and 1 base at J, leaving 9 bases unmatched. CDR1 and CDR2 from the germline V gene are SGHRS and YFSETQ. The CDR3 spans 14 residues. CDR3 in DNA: TGCGCCTCCCGCCCCAGCGGGGGCACAGATACGCAGTATTTT. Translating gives CASRPSGGTDTQYF.

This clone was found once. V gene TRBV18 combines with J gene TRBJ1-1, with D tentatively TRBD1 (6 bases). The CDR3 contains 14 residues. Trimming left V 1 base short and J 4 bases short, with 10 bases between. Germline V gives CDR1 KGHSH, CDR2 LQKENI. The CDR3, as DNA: TGTGCCAGCTCACCACGGGGGCTAAGCACTGAAGCTTTCTTT. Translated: CASSPRGLSTEAFF.

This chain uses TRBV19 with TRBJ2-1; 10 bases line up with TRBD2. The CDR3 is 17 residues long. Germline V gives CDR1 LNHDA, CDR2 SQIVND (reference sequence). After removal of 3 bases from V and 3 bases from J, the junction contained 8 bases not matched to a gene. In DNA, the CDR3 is TGTGCCAGTAGTATCTCCCCCGGGACTAGCGTCTACAATGAGCAGTTCTTC. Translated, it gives CASSISPGTSVYNEQFF.

CDR3 coding DNA: TGTGCCAGCATGGTGGGCGGCAATCAGCCCCAGCATTTT. Its protein is CASMVGGNQPQHF. The rearrangement uses TRBV6-1 and TRBJ1-5; no firm D call. Trimming shortened V by 7 bases and J by 2 bases, and 9 bases separated the two germline ends. There are 13 residues in the CDR3. Germline-derived CDR1 and CDR2 are MNHNS and SASEGT.

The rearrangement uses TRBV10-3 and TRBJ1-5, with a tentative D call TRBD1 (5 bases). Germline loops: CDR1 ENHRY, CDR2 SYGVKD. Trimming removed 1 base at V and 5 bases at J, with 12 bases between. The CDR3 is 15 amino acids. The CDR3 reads CAISEFGQGHQPQHF. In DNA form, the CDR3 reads TGTGCCATCAGTGAGTTCGGGCAGGGTCATCAGCCCCAGCATTTT.

The CDR3 DNA follows: TGTGCCAGCAGTCCGGGGGTTAACGAGCAGTACTTC. Its translation: CASSPGVNEQYF. The V and J genes are TRBV11-1 and TRBJ2-7; possible D gene TRBD2, 6 bases. Between the trimmed V and J ends, which lost 6 bases and 5 bases, there was a span of 11 bases. Germline CDR1 is SGHAT and CDR2 is FQDESV (reference sequence). This CDR3 region has 12 residues.

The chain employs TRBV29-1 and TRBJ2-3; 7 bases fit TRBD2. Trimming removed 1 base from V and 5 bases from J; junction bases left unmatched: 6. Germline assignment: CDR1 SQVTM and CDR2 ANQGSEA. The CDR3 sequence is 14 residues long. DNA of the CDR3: TGCAGCGTTGAAGGTCGCGGGAGCCGAGATACGCAGTATTTT. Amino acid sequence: CSVEGRGSRDTQYF.